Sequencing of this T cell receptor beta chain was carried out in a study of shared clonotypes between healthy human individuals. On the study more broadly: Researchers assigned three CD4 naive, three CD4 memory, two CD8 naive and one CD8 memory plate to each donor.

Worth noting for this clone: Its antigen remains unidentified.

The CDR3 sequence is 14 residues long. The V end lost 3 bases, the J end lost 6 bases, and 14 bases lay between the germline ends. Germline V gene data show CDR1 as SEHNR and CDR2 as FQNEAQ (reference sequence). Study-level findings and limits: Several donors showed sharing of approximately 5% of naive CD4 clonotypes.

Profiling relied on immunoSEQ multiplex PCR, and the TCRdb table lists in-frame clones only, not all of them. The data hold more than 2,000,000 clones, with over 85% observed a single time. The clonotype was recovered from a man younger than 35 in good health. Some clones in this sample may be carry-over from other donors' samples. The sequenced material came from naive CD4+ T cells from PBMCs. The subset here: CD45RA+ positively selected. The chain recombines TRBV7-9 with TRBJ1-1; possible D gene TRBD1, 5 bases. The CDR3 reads CASSLGGESPEAFF. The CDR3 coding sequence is TGTGCCAGCAGCTTGGGAGGGGAGAGCCCTGAAGCTTTCTTT.